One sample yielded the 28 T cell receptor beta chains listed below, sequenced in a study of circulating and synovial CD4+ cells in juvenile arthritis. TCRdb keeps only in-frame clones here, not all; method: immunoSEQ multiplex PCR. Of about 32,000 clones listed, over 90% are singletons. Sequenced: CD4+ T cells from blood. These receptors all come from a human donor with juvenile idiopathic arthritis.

Here the CDR3 reads CASSLGLDYSNTQYF. The CDR3 DNA reads as TGTGCCAGCAGCTTGGGACTAGACTATTCGAATACGCAGTATTTT. V usage is TRBV5-4 and J usage is TRBJ2-3; tentatively, D is TRBD2 (6 bases). V was shortened by 0 bases and J by 7 bases, with 15 bases between the two germline ends. The germline CDR1 and CDR2 sequences are SGHNT and YYREEE (reference sequence). The length of the CDR3 is 15 residues.

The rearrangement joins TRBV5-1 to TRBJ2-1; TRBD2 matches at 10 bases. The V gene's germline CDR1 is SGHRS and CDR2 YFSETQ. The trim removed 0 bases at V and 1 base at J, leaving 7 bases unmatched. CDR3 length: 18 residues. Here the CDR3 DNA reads TGCGCCAGCAGCTTGGCTCTAGCGGGAGTGGTGTCCTACAATGAGCAGTTCTTC. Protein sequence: CASSLALAGVVSYNEQFF.

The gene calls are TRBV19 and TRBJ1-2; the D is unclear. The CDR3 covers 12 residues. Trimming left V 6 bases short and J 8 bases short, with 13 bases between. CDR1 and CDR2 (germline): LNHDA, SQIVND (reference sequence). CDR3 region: CASSWRGNGYTF. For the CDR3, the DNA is TGTGCCAGTAGCTGGAGAGGGAACGGCTACACCTTC.

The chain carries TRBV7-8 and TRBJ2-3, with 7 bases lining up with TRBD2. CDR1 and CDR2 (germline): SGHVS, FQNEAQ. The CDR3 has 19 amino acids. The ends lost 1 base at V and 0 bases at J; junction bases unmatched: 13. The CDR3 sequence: CASSLGASGTIPSTDTQYF. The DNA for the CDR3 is TGTGCCAGCAGCTTAGGGGCTTCAGGGACTATACCCAGCACAGATACGCAGTATTTT.

The CDR3: CASSLGGTSGVQFF. CDR3 coding DNA: TGTGCCAGCAGCTTAGGTGGGACTAGTGGCGTGCAGTTCTTC. V usage is TRBV7-2 and J usage is TRBJ2-1, with TRBD2 identical over 8 bases. The germline V gene has CDR1 SGHTA and CDR2 FQGNSA. This CDR3 spans 14 amino acids. V shed 1 base and J 12 bases; nucleotides not matched to a gene: 8.

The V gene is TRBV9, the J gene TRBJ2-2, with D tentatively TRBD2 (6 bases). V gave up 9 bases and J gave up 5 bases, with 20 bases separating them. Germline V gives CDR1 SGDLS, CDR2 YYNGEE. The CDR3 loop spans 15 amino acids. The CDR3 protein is CATGVSPSGTGELFF. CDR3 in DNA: TGTGCCACGGGGGTGTCCCCCTCGGGAACCGGGGAGCTGTTTTTT.

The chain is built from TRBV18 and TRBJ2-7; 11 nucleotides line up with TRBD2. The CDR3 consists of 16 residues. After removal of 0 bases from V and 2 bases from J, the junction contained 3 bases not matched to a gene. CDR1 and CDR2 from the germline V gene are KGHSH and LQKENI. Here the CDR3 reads CASSPPALAGAYEQYF. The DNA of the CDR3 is TGTGCCAGCTCACCACCGGCACTAGCGGGAGCCTACGAGCAGTACTTC.

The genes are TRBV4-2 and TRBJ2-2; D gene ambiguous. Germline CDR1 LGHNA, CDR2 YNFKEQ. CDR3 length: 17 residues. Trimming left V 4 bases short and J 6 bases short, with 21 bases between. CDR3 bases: TGTGCCAGCAGCCCGGATACCGGGTCTCCACGGCCCGGGGAGCTGTTTTTT. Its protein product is CASSPDTGSPRPGELFF.

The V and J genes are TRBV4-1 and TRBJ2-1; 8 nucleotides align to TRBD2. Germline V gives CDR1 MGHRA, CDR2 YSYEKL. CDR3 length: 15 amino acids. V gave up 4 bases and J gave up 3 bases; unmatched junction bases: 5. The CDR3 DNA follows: TGCGCCAGCAGCCGACTTAGCGGGGTCTACAATGAGCAGTTCTTC. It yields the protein CASSRLSGVYNEQFF.

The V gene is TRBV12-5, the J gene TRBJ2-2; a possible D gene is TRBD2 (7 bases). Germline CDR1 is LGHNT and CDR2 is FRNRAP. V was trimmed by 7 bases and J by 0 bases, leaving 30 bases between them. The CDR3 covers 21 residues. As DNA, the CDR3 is TGTGCTAGTGTCAACTCTCCGAGGGGGGGCCTCCTTTTGGCGAACACCGGGGAGCTGTTTTTT. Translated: CASVNSPRGGLLLANTGELFF.

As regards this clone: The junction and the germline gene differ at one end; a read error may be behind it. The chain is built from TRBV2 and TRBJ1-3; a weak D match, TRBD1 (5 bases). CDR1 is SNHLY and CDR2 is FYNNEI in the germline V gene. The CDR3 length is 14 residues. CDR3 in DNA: TGTGCCAGCAGGGAAGGGACTGTCGGAAACACCATATATTTT. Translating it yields CASREGTVGNTIYF.

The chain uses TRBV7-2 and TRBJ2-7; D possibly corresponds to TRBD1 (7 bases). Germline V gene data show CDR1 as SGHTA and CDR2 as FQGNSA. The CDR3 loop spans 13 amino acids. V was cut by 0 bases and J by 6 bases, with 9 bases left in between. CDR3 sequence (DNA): TGTGCCAGCAGCTTAGCCCAGGGGGGCGAGCAGTACTTC. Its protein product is CASSLAQGGEQYF.

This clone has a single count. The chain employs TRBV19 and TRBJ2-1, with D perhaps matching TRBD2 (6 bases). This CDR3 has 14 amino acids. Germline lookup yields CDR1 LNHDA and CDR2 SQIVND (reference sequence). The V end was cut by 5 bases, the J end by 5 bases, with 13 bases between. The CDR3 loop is CASSVRDFDNEQFF. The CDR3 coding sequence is TGTGCCAGTAGTGTCCGGGACTTCGACAATGAGCAGTTCTTC.

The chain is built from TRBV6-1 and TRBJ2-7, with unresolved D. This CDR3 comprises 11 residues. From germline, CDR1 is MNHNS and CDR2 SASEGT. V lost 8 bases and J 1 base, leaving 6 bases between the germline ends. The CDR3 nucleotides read TGTGCCAGCTGCGTTTCCTACGAGCAGTACTTC. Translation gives CASCVSYEQYF.

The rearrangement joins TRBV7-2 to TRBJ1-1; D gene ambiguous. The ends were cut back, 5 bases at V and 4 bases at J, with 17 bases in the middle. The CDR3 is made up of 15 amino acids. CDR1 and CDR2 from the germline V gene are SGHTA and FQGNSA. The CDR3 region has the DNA TGTGCCAGCAGCCGAGGTTACCCTCCGTTCACTGAAGCTTTCTTT. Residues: CASSRGYPPFTEAFF. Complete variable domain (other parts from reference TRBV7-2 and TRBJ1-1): GAGVSQSPSNKVTEKGKDVELRCDPISGHTALYWYRQSLGQGLEFLIYFQGNSAPDKSGLPSDRFSAERTGGSVSTLTIQRTQQEDSAVYLCASSRGYPPFTEAFFGQGTRLTVV.

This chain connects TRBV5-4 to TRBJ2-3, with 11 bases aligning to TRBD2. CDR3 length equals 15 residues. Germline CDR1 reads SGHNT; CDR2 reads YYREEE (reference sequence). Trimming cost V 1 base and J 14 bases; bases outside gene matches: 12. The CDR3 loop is CASSLRGLAASHPYF. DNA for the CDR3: TGTGCCAGCAGCTTGAGGGGACTAGCGGCATCCCATCCGTATTTT.

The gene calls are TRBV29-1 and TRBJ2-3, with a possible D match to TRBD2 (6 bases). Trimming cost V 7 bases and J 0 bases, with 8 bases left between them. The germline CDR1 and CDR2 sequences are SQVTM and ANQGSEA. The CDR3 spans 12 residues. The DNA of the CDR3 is TGCAGCGACGGGGGAAGCACAGATACGCAGTATTTT. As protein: CSDGGSTDTQYF.

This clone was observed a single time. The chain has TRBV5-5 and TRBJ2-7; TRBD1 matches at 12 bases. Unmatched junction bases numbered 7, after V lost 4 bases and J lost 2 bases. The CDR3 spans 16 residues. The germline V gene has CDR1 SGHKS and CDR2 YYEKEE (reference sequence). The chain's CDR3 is CASSKGTGGLAYEQYF. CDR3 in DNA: TGTGCCAGCAGCAAGGGGACAGGGGGCCTGGCCTACGAGCAGTACTTC.

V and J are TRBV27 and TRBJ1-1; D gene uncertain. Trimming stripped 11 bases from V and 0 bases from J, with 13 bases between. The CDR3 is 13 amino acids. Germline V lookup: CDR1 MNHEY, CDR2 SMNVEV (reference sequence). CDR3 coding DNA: TGTGCCGGATTGGAACAGCTGAACACTGAAGCTTTCTTT. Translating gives CAGLEQLNTEAFF.

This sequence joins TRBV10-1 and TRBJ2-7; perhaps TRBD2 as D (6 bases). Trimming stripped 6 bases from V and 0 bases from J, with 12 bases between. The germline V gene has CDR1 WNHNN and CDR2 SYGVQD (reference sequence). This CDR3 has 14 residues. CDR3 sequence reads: CASRPGLDSYEQYF. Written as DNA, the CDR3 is TGCGCCAGCAGACCGGGACTGGACTCCTACGAGCAGTACTTC.

The CDR3 nucleotides read TGTGCCAGCAGAACCGAGGGACAGCCCATGAACACTGAAGCTTTCTTT. Protein sequence: CASRTEGQPMNTEAFF. This rearrangement joins TRBV5-6 to TRBJ1-1, with 7 positions matching TRBD1. Looked up from germline, CDR1 is SGHDT and CDR2 is YYEEEE. This CDR3 has 16 residues. The ends lost 5 bases at V and 0 bases at J; junction bases unmatched: 10.

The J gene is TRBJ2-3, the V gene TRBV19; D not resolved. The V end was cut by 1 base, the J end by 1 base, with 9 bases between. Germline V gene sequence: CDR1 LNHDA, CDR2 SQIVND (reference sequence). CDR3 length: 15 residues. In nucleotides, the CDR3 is TGTGCCAGTAGTATAGGCGTCCAGGGCACAGATACGCAGTATTTT. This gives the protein CASSIGVQGTDTQYF.

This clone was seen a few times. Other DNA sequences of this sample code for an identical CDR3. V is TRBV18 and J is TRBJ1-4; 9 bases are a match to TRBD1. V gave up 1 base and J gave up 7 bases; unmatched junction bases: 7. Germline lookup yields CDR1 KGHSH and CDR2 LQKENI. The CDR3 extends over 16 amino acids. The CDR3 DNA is TGTGCCAGCTCACCACGCCTGCAACAGGGGGCTGAAAAACTGTTTTTT. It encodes CASSPRLQQGAEKLFF.

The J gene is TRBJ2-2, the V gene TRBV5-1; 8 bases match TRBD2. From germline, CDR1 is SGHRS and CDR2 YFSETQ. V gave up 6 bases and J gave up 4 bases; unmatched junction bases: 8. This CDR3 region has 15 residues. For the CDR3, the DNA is TGCGCCAGCACCGACACGGGGGGGGCCACCGGGGAGCTGTTTTTT. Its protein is CASTDTGGATGELFF.

In DNA, the CDR3 is TGTGCCAGCAGCTCCCGACTAGCGAGCTCCTACGAGCAGTACTTC. Translated, it gives CASSSRLASSYEQYF. The chain recombines TRBV5-6 with TRBJ2-7, with 8 bases matching TRBD2. J lost 0 bases, V lost 3 bases, and 5 bases had no gene match. Germline V gives CDR1 SGHDT, CDR2 YYEEEE. This CDR3 spans 15 amino acids.

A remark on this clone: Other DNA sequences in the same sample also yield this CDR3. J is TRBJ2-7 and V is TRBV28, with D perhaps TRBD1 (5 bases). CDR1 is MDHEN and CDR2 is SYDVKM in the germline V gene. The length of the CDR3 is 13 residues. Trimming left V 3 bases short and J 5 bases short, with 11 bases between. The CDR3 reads CASSLSGRDEQYF. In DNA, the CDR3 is TGTGCCAGCAGTTTGTCAGGCAGGGACGAGCAGTACTTC.

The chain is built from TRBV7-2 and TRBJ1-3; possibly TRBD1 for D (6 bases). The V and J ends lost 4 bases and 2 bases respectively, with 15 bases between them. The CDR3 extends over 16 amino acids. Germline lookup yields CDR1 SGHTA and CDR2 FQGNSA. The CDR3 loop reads CASSYGPQGPGNTIYF. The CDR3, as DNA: TGTGCCAGCAGCTACGGACCCCAGGGGCCTGGAAACACCATATATTTT. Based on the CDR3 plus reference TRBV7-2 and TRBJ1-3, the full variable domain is GAGVSQSPSNKVTEKGKDVELRCDPISGHTALYWYRQSLGQGLEFLIYFQGNSAPDKSGLPSDRFSAERTGGSVSTLTIQRTQQEDSAVYLCASSYGPQGPGNTIYFGEGSWLTVV.

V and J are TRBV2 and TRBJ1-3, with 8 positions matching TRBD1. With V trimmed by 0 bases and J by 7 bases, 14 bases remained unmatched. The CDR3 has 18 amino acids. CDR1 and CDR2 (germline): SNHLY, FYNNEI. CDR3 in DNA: TGTGCCAGCAGTGAAGCGCTTCAAGGACAGGGAGAATTGAACACCATATATTTT. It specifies CASSEALQGQGELNTIYF.